This TCR beta chain was captured in a study of PD-1 blockade in classical Hodgkin lymphoma. Study context: Intravenous delivery of nivolumab at 3 mg/kg to patients occurred every 2 weeks.

Study-level results: Healthy donors reportedly exceeded newly diagnosed patients in baseline TCR diversity. Exclusion applied to patients who initiated nivolumab less than 1 year following ASCT.

Turning to this clone: Antigen: not known.

Assay: immunoSEQ multiplex PCR; the TCRdb copy retains only in-frame clones and omits some. In the table there are 35,000 to 40,000 clones, 80% to 90% of which are singletons. Autologous stem cell transplantation was followed by relapse in every patient, and brentuximab vedotin exposure varied. Relapsed/refractory classical Hodgkin lymphoma patients had complete, partial or progressive responses. This clonotype originated in a human donor with classical Hodgkin lymphoma. This specimen consisted of peripheral blood mononuclear cells (PBMCs), obtained before the second cycle of nivolumab.

The CDR3 reads CASSFRRTSYEQYF. The CDR3 DNA sequence: TGTGCCAGCAGTTTCCGACGGACCTCCTACGAGCAGTACTTC. V usage is TRBV27 and J usage is TRBJ2-7; no clear D. The ends were cut back, 3 bases at V and 0 bases at J, with 9 bases in the middle. Germline assignment: CDR1 MNHEY and CDR2 SMNVEV (reference sequence). CDR3 length: 14 amino acids.